This T cell receptor (beta chain) was recorded in a study of shared clonotypes between healthy human individuals (dated by TCRdb to about 2020). In the study overall: The cohort comprised two women and a few men aged 18 to 49 years. For each donor, three plates each were used for CD4 naive and CD4 memory, two plates were used for CD8 naive, and one plate was used for CD8 memory. Libraries were prepared and TCR repertoires were sequenced by different laboratories using diverse techniques, in order to increase sequencing depth and limit assay-specific biases. To estimate repertoire size and how much clonotype sharing occurs between individuals, the study deeply sequenced the blood TCR repertoires of five or six healthy adults. Leukapheresis yielded between about 0.85 and 10 billion PBMCs per donor. The paper as a whole reports these results and caveats: Larger estimated clonotype richness was generally found for naive subsets than for memory subsets. The small number of donors limited the genetic and exposure-history diversity represented. Rarefaction of sorted-subset datasets indicated incomplete sequencing despite the large sequencing depth. Only blood was sampled, and tissue TCR repertoires likely differ from those in blood. Clonotypes shared by all four sorted-subset donors showed higher generation probabilities than non-shared clonotypes. Based on pairwise subsampling, the degree of clonotype sharing among donors was expected to be affected by sequencing depth. Sharing across several donors was observed for around 5% of naive CD4, 3% to 3.5% of naive CD8, 2% to 2.5% of memory CD4, and less than 0.45% of memory CD8 clonotypes.

Using the deep immunoSEQ assay, multiplex PCR amplified TCR CDR3 regions from genomic DNA. Extracted genomic DNA from each cell subset was spread evenly across all wells of several immunoSEQ 96-well plates, with each plate serving as a replicate. Each replicate PCR for sorted subsets received 150 to 250 ng genomic DNA, equal to tens of thousands of T cell genomes. Purified libraries were measured with a Qubit 3.0 fluorometer, size-checked on a Bioanalyzer 2100, and measured again with the KAPA Library Quantification kit. A separate single-read 150-cycle Illumina NextSeq 550 flow cell was used to sequence each immunoSEQ 96-well plate. The published analysis was carried out like this. Because the immunoSEQ output held only junctional sequences and lacked quality scores, the filtering could not match the filtering applied to full-length reads. To assign V/J genes and CDR3, sequences were annotated using PyIR, a Python wrapper for IgBLAST v1.9, with IMGT germline references. Reads were filtered out if the reads had weak V/J assignments (E-value above 1e-6), no CDR3, stop codons, out-of-frame junctions, or ambiguous translated residues. V3J clonotypes were defined as sequences sharing an identical inferred V gene, J gene, and CDR3 amino acid sequence. Percentage overlap between repertoires was calculated by dividing the number of shared unique clonotypes by the size of the smaller repertoire. RTK rarefaction, the Chao1 estimator, and Recon v2.1 estimates of unobserved clonotypes were used to assess repertoire richness. OLGA was used to compute generation probabilities for all TCRbeta clonotypes that the gDNA method yielded from a handful of donors. TCRdb limited this immuneACCESS table to in-frame rearrangements with V and J called. A share of clones is missing; checked studies link under half to unresolved V genes, and the rest is unexplained. That table gives V, J and clone size, and the DNA gave D and trimming. Here the sample has around 1.9 million clones; about 93% occur a single time. Roughly 1.7% of the sample is taken by the ten largest.

For the CD8 naive samples, CD45RO-negative cells were positively selected for CCR7, yielding a CD45RA+CCR7+ population from which TemRA cells were excluded. The donors were healthy, HIV-negative adults who had no recently reported acute infections or vaccinations. All donors were Caucasian adults living in Nashville, Tennessee, USA. After blood collection by leukapheresis, PBMCs were isolated using Ficoll-Histopaque density gradient centrifugation and then cryopreserved in the vapor phase of liquid nitrogen. Purity and quantity of every magnetically sorted T cell population were checked by analytical flow cytometry. Genomic DNA was isolated from every sorted fraction and measured by UV absorbance on a Nanodrop 2000c. With regard to this clone: Which antigen it targets is not known. No base-level quality is on record; no much larger clone is a single base apart.

The CDR3 measures 13 amino acids from cysteine to phenylalanine. The only DNA kept is the CDR3, 39 bases in frame from the first base. V is pared back by 0 bases and J by 7 bases, with 11 bases lying between the germline termini. The germline V gene supplies CDR1 SGDLS and CDR2 YYNGEE. Specimen: naive CD8+ T cells from PBMCs. The sample's cell subset or site, from its label and the paper: CD45RA+CCR7+. The receptor was derived from a man aged 18 to 35 in good health. Some clones in this sample may be carry-over from other donors' samples. The sequence joins TRBV9 to TRBJ2-7, with TRBD2 tentatively as D gene (5 bases match). CDR3 protein: CASSVGERMEQYF. The sequenced DNA is TGTGCCAGCAGCGTAGGGGAGAGGATGGAGCAGTACTTC. Here the CDR3 is joined to the reference TRBV9 and TRBJ2-7 genes, and the full variable domain is: DSGVTQTPKHLITATGQRVTLRCSPRSGDLSVYWYQQSLDQGLQFLIQYYNGEERAKGNILERFSAQQFPDLHSELNLSSLELGDSALYFCASSVGERMEQYFGPGTRLTVT.